Presented here are 28 T cell receptor beta chains from one specimen sequenced in a study of blood T cells in healthy people across ages. Primed by a sample-barcoded 5' primer and a J-beta primer mix, a second PCR proceeded for about 7 to 12 cycles. TCRdb re-derived calls from the 5' RACE reads in MiXCR, one entry per CDR3 protein. The sample lists hundreds of thousands of distinct CDR3 sequences, approximately 25% seen once, with more than 7.5% in the top ten. The data also belong to a second study, concerning T cells of mothers and their children.

The material sequenced was blood. These receptors were obtained from a boy aged 10-17 years in good health.

The V and J genes are TRBV6-6 and TRBJ2-4; 13 positions match TRBD2. Germline loops: CDR1 MNHNY, CDR2 SVGAGI (reference sequence). The V gene end was trimmed by 6 bases and the J gene end by 8 bases; junction bases not matched to a gene: 4. The CDR3 loop spans 14 amino acids. The CDR3 coding sequence is TGTGCCAGCAGCCGGACTAGCGGGAGCTACATTCAGTACTTC. It yields the protein CASSRTSGSYIQYF.

The chain combines TRBV2 with TRBJ2-1; unclear D gene. The CDR3 has 16 residues. Trimming took 4 bases from V and 8 from J, leaving 21 bases between them. Germline V lookup: CDR1 SNHLY, CDR2 FYNNEI. CDR3 loop: CASSAEGPRMVDEQFF. The CDR3 region has the DNA TGTGCCAGCAGTGCCGAAGGCCCCCGGATGGTGGATGAGCAGTTCTTC.

This clonotype was detected only a few times. The rearrangement joins TRBV4-1 to TRBJ2-7; TRBD2 matches at 11 bases. Germline V gene sequence: CDR1 MGHRA, CDR2 YSYEKL. V was clipped by 1 base and J by 4 bases; unmatched bases: 12. This CDR3 region has 18 residues. The CDR3 bases are TGCGCCAGCAGCCAAGTACCTCATCTAGCGGGAGGCACGTACGAGCAGTACTTC. It encodes CASSQVPHLAGGTYEQYF.

V and J are TRBV20-1 and TRBJ2-5, with 9 positions matching TRBD2. The last part of the DNA fits TRBJ2-1 better; the J call may be wrong. The V gene's germline CDR1 is DFQATT and CDR2 SNEGSKA (reference sequence). The CDR3 sequence is 14 residues long. CDR3 amino acids: CSAGTSQKNNEQFF. CDR3 DNA sequence: TGCAGTGCAGGGACTAGCCAAAAGAACAATGAGCAGTTCTTC.

This clonotype was detected only a few times. This chain uses TRBV29-1 with TRBJ2-5, with 8 nucleotides matching TRBD1. TRBJ2-7 matches the DNA end more closely, so the J call is doubtful. The germline V gene has CDR1 SQVTM and CDR2 ANQGSEA. The CDR3 contains 14 residues. This CDR3 is CSVTPGTGPYEQYF. The CDR3 DNA reads as TGCAGCGTTACTCCCGGGACAGGACCCTACGAGCAGTACTTC.

This clonotype appeared a few times. V gene TRBV19 combines with J gene TRBJ2-3, with 13 positions matching TRBD2. The CDR3 length is 18 residues. In germline, CDR1 is LNHDA, CDR2 SQIVND (reference sequence). The junction had 10 bases not matched to a gene; V was cut back by 5 bases and J by 2 bases. DNA of the CDR3: TGTGCCAGTAGTTACCCGACTAGCGGGGGGCCAAACACAGATACGCAGTATTTT. Translated: CASSYPTSGGPNTDTQYF.

The chain recombines TRBV7-9 with TRBJ2-3; TRBD2 matches 10 bases. The CDR3 runs to 16 residues. CDR1 is SEHNR, CDR2 FQNEAQ, per germline (reference sequence). J was trimmed by 1 base and V by 5 bases; bases with no gene match: 6. CDR3 sequence (DNA): TGTGCCAGCAGCCCTGGGACTAGCGACCGCACAGATACGCAGTATTTT. Its protein is CASSPGTSDRTDTQYF.

The gene calls are TRBV7-2 and TRBJ2-5, with unresolved D. CDR1 is SGHTA, CDR2 FQGNSA, per germline. The CDR3 is made up of 14 amino acids. V was shortened by 4 bases and J by 5 bases, with 14 bases between the two germline ends. The CDR3 sequence is CASSSEARGETQYF. The CDR3 nucleotides read TGTGCCAGCAGCTCCGAAGCGCGCGGTGAGACCCAGTACTTC.

This rearrangement joins TRBV6-6 to TRBJ2-1; D possibly matches TRBD1 or TRBD2 (6 bases each). The J call may be faulty, since TRBJ2-7 better matches the DNA end. CDR1 MNHNY and CDR2 SVGAGI come from the germline V gene (reference sequence). The CDR3 has 15 amino acids. The CDR3: CASSYIGGGLREQYF. In DNA form, the CDR3 reads TGTGCCAGCAGTTATATAGGGGGAGGACTACGGGAGCAGTACTTC.

The chain has TRBV19 and TRBJ2-3; D uncertain. The CDR3 length is 13 residues. Per germline, CDR1 LNHDA and CDR2 SQIVND (reference sequence). Between the trimmed V and J ends, which lost 0 bases and 6 bases, there was a span of 7 bases. CDR3 sequence (DNA): TGTGCCAGTAGTATAGAAGAAGGGGATACGCAGTATTTT. Protein sequence: CASSIEEGDTQYF.

V usage is TRBV14 and J usage is TRBJ2-5; D not certain. The J call is in doubt because the DNA end fits TRBJ2-1 better. This CDR3 is 12 amino acids long. Germline CDR1 is SGHDN and CDR2 is FVKESK. DNA of the CDR3: TGTGCCAGCAGCAGAATCCCCTACGAGCAGTTCTTC. Residues: CASSRIPYEQFF.

The chain is built from TRBV20-1 and TRBJ1-6; no clear D gene. From germline, CDR1 is DFQATT and CDR2 SNEGSKA (reference sequence). The CDR3 extends over 16 amino acids. V lost 0 bases, J lost 0 bases, and 9 bases lay in between. The CDR3 sequence is CSARDLGSSYNSPLHF. For the CDR3, the DNA is TGCAGTGCTAGAGATCTGGGTTCCTCCTATAATTCACCCCTCCACTTT.

V and J are TRBV28 and TRBJ1-3, with TRBD1 identical over 9 bases. The V and J ends lost 7 bases and 2 bases, in that order; junction bases with no gene match: 3. This CDR3 is 14 amino acids long. Germline V gives CDR1 MDHEN, CDR2 SYDVKM. CDR3 residues: CASTTGGTGNTIYF. CDR3 coding DNA: TGTGCCAGCACCACAGGGGGCACTGGAAACACCATATATTTT.

The rearrangement uses TRBV7-9 and TRBJ1-1; 10 positions match TRBD1. CDR3 length: 14 amino acids. Germline assignment: CDR1 SEHNR and CDR2 FQNEAQ (reference sequence). The V and J ends lost 7 bases and 1 base, in that order; junction bases with no gene match: 3. The CDR3 nucleotides read TGTGCCAGCACCCGGACAGGGGGGAACACTGAAGCTTTCTTT. Amino acids: CASTRTGGNTEAFF.

The chain couples TRBV12-3 or TRBV12-4 to TRBJ2-3; TRBD2 matches 7 bases. The trim removed 6 bases at V and 11 bases at J, leaving 8 bases unmatched. The length of the CDR3 is 12 residues. CDR3 DNA sequence: TGTGCCAGCAGGTCCGGACTAGAGCTGCAGTATTTT. Protein sequence: CASRSGLELQYF.

The V call is TRBV29-1, the J call TRBJ2-1; 8 bases line up with TRBD1. The J call may be in error: the DNA end matches TRBJ2-7 better. CDR1 is SQVTM and CDR2 is ANQGSEA in the germline V gene. This CDR3 is 15 amino acids long. CDR3 nucleotides: TGCAGCGTGGAATTGGCTGGACAGGGATACAACGAGCAGTACTTC. It yields the protein CSVELAGQGYNEQYF.

This clonotype was counted only a few times. Here the CDR3 reads CASSDSGTGGNEQYF. The CDR3 region has the DNA TGTGCCAGCAGTGATTCGGGGACAGGGGGCAACGAGCAGTACTTC. The rearrangement uses TRBV12-3 or TRBV12-4 and TRBJ2-7; 12 bases fit TRBD1. CDR3 size: 15 residues. The junction had 7 bases not matched to a gene; V was cut back by 5 bases and J by 5 bases.

This clonotype was counted between two and nine times. This sequence joins TRBV6-2 or TRBV6-3 and TRBJ2-7; 8 nucleotides line up with TRBD2. The length of the CDR3 is 15 residues. The germline V gene encodes CDR1 MNHEY and CDR2 SVGEGT. The V gene end was trimmed by 0 bases and the J gene end by 3 bases; junction bases not matched to a gene: 4. Here the CDR3 DNA reads TGTGCCAGCAGTTACTCGGAGACTAGCGTCTACGAGCAGTACTTC. Residues: CASSYSETSVYEQYF.

The chain combines TRBV29-1 with TRBJ2-3; D is perhaps TRBD1 (6 bases). Germline-derived CDR1 and CDR2 are SQVTM and ANQGSEA. V lost 1 base and J lost 0, with 26 bases in between. The CDR3 length is 20 residues. CDR3 loop: CSVEALGTLLPEFSTDTQYF. In DNA form, the CDR3 reads TGCAGCGTTGAAGCATTAGGGACACTACTTCCCGAATTTAGCACAGATACGCAGTATTTT.

This clonotype has just a few counts. J is TRBJ2-2 and V is TRBV7-3; TRBD2 aligns across 7 bases. In germline, CDR1 is SGHTA, CDR2 FQGTGA. Trimming removed 3 bases from V and 5 bases from J; junction bases left unmatched: 6. CDR3 length: 15 residues. This CDR3 is CASSFRGEATGELFF. In nucleotides, the CDR3 is TGTGCCAGCAGCTTCCGGGGGGAGGCGACCGGGGAGCTGTTTTTT.

The V gene is TRBV6-5, the J gene TRBJ2-3; 7 bases align to TRBD2. This CDR3 comprises 13 residues. The trim removed 5 bases at V and 7 bases at J, leaving 6 bases unmatched. Germline V gives CDR1 MNHEY, CDR2 SVGAGI. For the CDR3, the DNA is TGTGCCAGCAGTGGGGGGGACCAAAATACGCAGTATTTT. It is translated as CASSGGDQNTQYF.

The chain links TRBV2 to TRBJ2-7; 7 nucleotides agree with TRBD1. In germline, CDR1 is SNHLY, CDR2 FYNNEI. CDR3 size: 15 residues. The V segment lost 6 bases and the J segment 2 bases; nucleotides outside the gene matches: 10. The CDR3 is CASSTETGNPYEQYF. The CDR3 coding sequence is TGTGCCAGCAGCACCGAGACAGGGAACCCCTACGAGCAGTACTTC.

The rearrangement uses TRBV2 and TRBJ2-5; weak D call: TRBD2 (5 bases). CDR1 SNHLY and CDR2 FYNNEI come from the germline V gene. V dropped 3 bases and J dropped 5 bases, with 10 bases sitting between them. The CDR3 consists of 13 residues. CDR3 protein: CASSEVAFETQYF. As DNA, the CDR3 is TGTGCCAGCAGTGAGGTAGCGTTCGAGACCCAGTACTTC. The full variable domain, completed using reference TRBV2 and TRBJ2-5, is EPEVTQTPSHQVTQMGQEVILRCVPISNHLYFYWYRQILGQKVEFLVSFYNNEISEKSEIFDDQFSVERPDGSNFTLKIRSTKLEDSAMYFCASSEVAFETQYFGPGTRLLVL.

This chain uses TRBV3-1 with TRBJ1-2; D is uncertain. CDR1 and CDR2 from the germline V gene are LGHDT and YNNKEL (reference sequence). V was trimmed by 0 bases and J by 0 bases, leaving 8 bases between them. CDR3 length: 15 residues. The CDR3: CASSQEAAANYGYTF. Here the CDR3 DNA reads TGTGCCAGCAGCCAAGAGGCAGCAGCTAACTATGGCTACACCTTC.

This rearrangement joins TRBV20-1 to TRBJ2-2; D unclear. This CDR3 is built from 15 residues. Trimming shortened V by 6 bases and J by 5 bases, and 19 bases separated the two germline ends. The germline gives CDR1 DFQATT, CDR2 SNEGSKA (reference sequence). Written as DNA, the CDR3 is TGCAGTGCCCGAGCCCCCATCAAAGCTACCGGGGAGCTGTTTTTT. Translated: CSARAPIKATGELFF.

This clonotype was counted between two and nine times. In nucleotides, the CDR3 is TGTGCCAGCAGCTCCTTAGCGGGAGAGAAAACAGATACGCAGTATTTT. Translation: CASSSLAGEKTDTQYF. This sequence joins TRBV5-6 and TRBJ2-3; 9 nucleotides line up with TRBD2. The CDR3 runs to 16 residues. Germline CDR1 and CDR2: SGHDT and YYEEEE. Trimming cost V 3 bases and J 3 bases; bases outside gene matches: 8.

This clonotype was counted a few times. This chain links TRBV9 with TRBJ2-1; D uncertain. The germline CDR1 and CDR2 sequences are SGDLS and YYNGEE. The length of the CDR3 is 12 residues. V gave up 2 bases and J gave up 5 bases, with 5 bases separating them. The CDR3 bases are TGTGCCAGCAGCGTCGCGGACAATGAGCAGTTCTTC. Amino acid sequence: CASSVADNEQFF. Supplemented by reference TRBV9 and TRBJ2-1, the full variable domain reads DSGVTQTPKHLITATGQRVTLRCSPRSGDLSVYWYQQSLDQGLQFLIQYYNGEERAKGNILERFSAQQFPDLHSELNLSSLELGDSALYFCASSVADNEQFFGPGTRLTVL.

V usage is TRBV4-2 and J usage is TRBJ2-5, with 10 bases fitting TRBD2. CDR3 size: 17 residues. V lost 3 bases, J lost 1 base, and 8 bases stayed unmatched. Per the germline V gene, CDR1 is LGHNA and CDR2 is YNFKEQ. CDR3 sequence: CASSQDTSGDPQETQYF. The CDR3 coding sequence is TGTGCCAGCAGCCAGGATACTAGCGGGGACCCCCAAGAGACCCAGTACTTC.